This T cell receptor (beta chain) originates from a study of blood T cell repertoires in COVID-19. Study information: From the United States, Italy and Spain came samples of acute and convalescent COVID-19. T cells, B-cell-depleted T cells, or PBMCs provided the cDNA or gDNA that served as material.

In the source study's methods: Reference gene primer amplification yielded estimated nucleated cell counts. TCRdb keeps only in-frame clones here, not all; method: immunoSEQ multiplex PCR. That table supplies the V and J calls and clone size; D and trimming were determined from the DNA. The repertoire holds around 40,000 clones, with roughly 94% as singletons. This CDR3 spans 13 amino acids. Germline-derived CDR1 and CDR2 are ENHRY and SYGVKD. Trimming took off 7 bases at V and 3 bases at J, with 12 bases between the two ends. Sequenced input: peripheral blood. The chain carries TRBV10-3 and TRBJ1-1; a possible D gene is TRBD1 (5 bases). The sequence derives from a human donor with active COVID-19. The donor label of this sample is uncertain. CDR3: CAINKGWDTEAFF. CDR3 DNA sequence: TGTGCCATCAACAAGGGGTGGGACACTGAAGCTTTCTTT.